This TCR beta chain emerged from a study of cytomegalovirus exposure and HLA in healthy donors. Study-level points and caveats: The authors enumerated over 150 TCR beta chains as linked to cytomegalovirus. Later analysis found that TCR beta chains associated with HLA were more clonally expanded than other, equally common chains.

PCR used 60 Vbeta primers and 13 Jbeta primers. The repertoire was sequenced with immunoSEQ multiplex PCR; TCRdb's copy has only in-frame clones and lacks some. The specimen's table records 100,000 to 150,000 clones. The CDR3 is made up of 16 amino acids. CDR1 and CDR2 from the germline V gene are SGHAT and FQDESV (reference sequence). V was pared by 4 bases and J by 4 bases, with 17 bases between. Worth noting for this clone: Its antigen is unknown.

Sequencing used PBMCs. The V and J genes are TRBV11-1 and TRBJ2-1; no clear D gene. This sequence was found in a woman aged 35 to 49 in good health and CMV-seropositive. For the CDR3, the DNA is TGTGCCAGCAGCTCGCGTTTTGGGCCCGCATACAATGAGCAGTTCTTC. Protein sequence: CASSSRFGPAYNEQFF.